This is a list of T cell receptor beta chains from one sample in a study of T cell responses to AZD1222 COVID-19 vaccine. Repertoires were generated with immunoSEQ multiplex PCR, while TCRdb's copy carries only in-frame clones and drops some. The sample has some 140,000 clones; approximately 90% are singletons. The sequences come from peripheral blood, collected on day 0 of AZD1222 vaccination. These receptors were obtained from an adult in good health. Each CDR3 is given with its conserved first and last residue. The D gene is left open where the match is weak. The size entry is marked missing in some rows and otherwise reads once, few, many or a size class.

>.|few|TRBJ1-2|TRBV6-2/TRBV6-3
CASSSSGRIYGYTF
TGTGCCAGCAGCTCCTCCGGCAGGATTTATGGCTACACCTTC
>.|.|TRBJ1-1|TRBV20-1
CPEGAGTEAFF
TGCCCTGAAGGGGCGGGGACTGAAGCTTTCTTT
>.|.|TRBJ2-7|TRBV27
CASSLQGGPYEQYF
TGTGCCAGCAGTTTACAGGGGGGCCCCTACGAGCAGTACTTC
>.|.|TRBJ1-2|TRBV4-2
CASSQGVRVDYGYTF
TGTGCCAGCAGCCAAGGGGTACGGGTGGACTATGGCTACACCTTC
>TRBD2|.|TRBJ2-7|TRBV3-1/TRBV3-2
CASSQGPSGNSYEQYF
TGTGCCAGCAGCCAAGGTCCTAGCGGAAACTCCTACGAGCAGTACTTC
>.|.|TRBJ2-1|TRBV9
CASSATGGWEQFF
TGTGCCAGCAGCGCGACGGGGGGCTGGGAGCAGTTCTTC
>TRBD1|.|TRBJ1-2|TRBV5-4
CASSLSGQGGYGYTF
TGTGCCAGCAGCTTGTCCGGACAGGGGGGGTATGGCTACACCTTC
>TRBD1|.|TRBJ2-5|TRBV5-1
CASSLPTGVMETQYF
TGCGCCAGCAGCTTGCCGACAGGGGTCATGGAGACCCAGTACTTC
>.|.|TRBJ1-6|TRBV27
CASSFRGRGNSPLHF
TGTGCCAGCAGTTTTCGAGGTAGAGGGAATTCACCCCTCCACTTT
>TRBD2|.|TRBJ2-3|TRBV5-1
CASSLTRRGGSGASTDTQYF
TGCGCCAGCAGCTTAACCCGGAGGGGCGGGAGCGGGGCTAGCACAGATACGCAGTATTTT
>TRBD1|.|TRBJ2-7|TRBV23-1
CASSQSAGQVLGEVGF
TGCGCCAGCAGTCAATCGGCGGGACAGGTGTTGGGAGAGGTGGGGTTC
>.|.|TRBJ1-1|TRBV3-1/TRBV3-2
CASSQRSWLQVNTEAFF
TGTGCCAGCAGCCAAAGGTCTTGGTTACAGGTGAACACTGAAGCTTTCTTT
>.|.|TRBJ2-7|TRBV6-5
CASSYVSGAHYEQYF
TGTGCCAGCAGTTACGTGTCCGGGGCCCACTACGAGCAGTACTTC
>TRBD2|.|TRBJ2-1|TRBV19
CASSPTAGGNEQFF
TGTGCCAGTAGTCCTACGGCGGGAGGGAATGAGCAGTTCTTC
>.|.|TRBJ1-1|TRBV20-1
CSARGSAEAFF
TGCAGTGCTAGAGGTTCGGCTGAAGCTTTCTTT
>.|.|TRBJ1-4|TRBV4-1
CATTGPGRSEKLFF
TGCGCCACTACGGGACCAGGGAGGAGTGAAAAACTGTTTTTT
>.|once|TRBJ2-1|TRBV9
CASSETGAPFNEQFF
TGTGCCAGCAGCGAGACGGGAGCCCCATTCAATGAGCAGTTCTTC
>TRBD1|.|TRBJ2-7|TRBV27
CASSFVVQGAYEQYF
TGTGCCAGCAGTTTCGTTGTACAGGGGGCCTACGAGCAGTACTTC
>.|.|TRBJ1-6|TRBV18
CTSSLGAGALNSPLHF
TGTACCAGCTCACTGGGGGCAGGCGCCCTTAATTCACCCCTCCACTTT
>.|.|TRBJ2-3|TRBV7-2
CASSPRRRQGTDTQYF
TGTGCCAGCAGCCCCCGGCGCCGACAGGGCACAGATACGCAGTATTTT
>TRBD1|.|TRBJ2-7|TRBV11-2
CASSHLGQGGRYEQYF
TGTGCCAGCAGCCACCTTGGACAGGGGGGGAGGTACGAGCAGTACTTC
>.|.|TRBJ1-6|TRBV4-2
CASSQDLLELVYNSPLHF
TGTGCCAGCAGCCAGGACCTTTTGGAGCTCGTTTATAATTCACCCCTCCACTTT
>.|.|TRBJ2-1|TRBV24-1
CATSPEGHEQFF
TGTGCCACCAGTCCTGAGGGACATGAGCAGTTCTTC
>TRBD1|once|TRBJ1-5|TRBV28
CASRTGQGNQPQHF
TGTGCCAGCAGGACCGGACAGGGGAATCAGCCCCAGCATTTT
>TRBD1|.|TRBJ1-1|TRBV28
CASNLQGAEAFF
TGTGCCAGCAATCTACAGGGGGCTGAAGCTTTCTTT